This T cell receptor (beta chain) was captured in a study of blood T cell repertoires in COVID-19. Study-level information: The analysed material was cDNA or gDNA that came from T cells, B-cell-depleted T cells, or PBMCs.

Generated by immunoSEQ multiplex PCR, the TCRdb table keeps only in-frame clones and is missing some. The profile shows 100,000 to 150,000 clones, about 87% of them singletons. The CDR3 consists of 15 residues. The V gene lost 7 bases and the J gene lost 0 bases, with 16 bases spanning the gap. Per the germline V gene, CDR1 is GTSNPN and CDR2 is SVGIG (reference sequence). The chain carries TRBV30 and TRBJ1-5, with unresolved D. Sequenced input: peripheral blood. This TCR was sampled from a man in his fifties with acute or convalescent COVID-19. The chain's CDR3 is CASSGGTLSNQPQHF. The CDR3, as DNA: TGTGCCTCGTCTGGAGGAACCCTTAGCAATCAGCCCCAGCATTTT.